This TCR beta chain stems from a study of blood T cell repertoires in COVID-19. On the study more broadly: Acute and convalescent COVID-19 samples came from the United States, Italy and Spain.

V lost 5 bases to trimming and J lost 7 bases, with 12 bases between them. This CDR3 region has 14 residues. Germline V gives CDR1 MNHEY, CDR2 SMNVEV (reference sequence). The data were produced by immunoSEQ multiplex PCR, yet TCRdb's version contains in-frame clones alone and is incomplete. This sample yields about 70,000 clones, of which roughly 86% are seen a single time; approximately 12% belongs to the top ten. This clonotype originated in a human donor in a cohort sampled during active COVID-19. Sequencing was carried out using peripheral blood. This chain joins TRBV27 and TRBJ1-6; possibly TRBD1 for D (5 bases). The CDR3 region has the DNA TGTGCCAGCAGTCCGCCGGACAACAATTCACCCCTCCACTTT. Translated, it gives CASSPPDNNSPLHF.